Listed here are 5 T cell receptor beta chains from one sample, sequenced in a study of cytomegalovirus exposure and HLA in healthy donors. The study ran its PCR with 60 Vbeta and 13 Jbeta primers. This table comes from immunoSEQ multiplex PCR, and its TCRdb copy is limited to in-frame clones, with some not included. The sample lists over 200,000 clones; more than 75% were seen once. Material for sequencing was PBMCs. The source is a male donor in good health and CMV-seronegative.

The chain uses TRBV2 and TRBJ2-7, with no clear D. The CDR3 is 13 residues long. Trimming pared 1 base from V and 2 bases from J, leaving 6 bases between. From germline, CDR1 is SNHLY and CDR2 FYNNEI. CDR3 nucleotides: TGTGCCAGCAGTGAAGGCAGAACCTACGAGCAGTACTTC. Its translation is CASSEGRTYEQYF. The whole variable domain, remainder taken from reference TRBV2 and TRBJ2-7, is EPEVTQTPSHQVTQMGQEVILRCVPISNHLYFYWYRQILGQKVEFLVSFYNNEISEKSEIFDDQFSVERPDGSNFTLKIRSTKLEDSAMYFCASSEGRTYEQYFGPGTRLTVT.

Comments on this clone: Germline is not matched at one junction end, which may reflect a read error. The CDR3 bases are TGTTCCAGCAGCTTATTAGCGGGAGCGTCAACCTACAATGAGCAGTTCTTC. This encodes CSSSLLAGASTYNEQFF. The J gene is TRBJ2-1, the V gene TRBV7-9, with TRBD2 matching over 9 bases. The germline V gene has CDR1 SEHNR and CDR2 FQNEAQ (reference sequence). The CDR3 length is 17 residues.

V usage is TRBV6-5 and J usage is TRBJ2-1, with TRBD2 as a possible D gene (7 bases). The CDR3 loop spans 15 amino acids. Germline V gene lookup returns CDR1 MNHEY and CDR2 SVGAGI. V lost 2 bases to trimming and J lost 10 bases, with 18 bases between them. The CDR3 nucleotides are TGTGCCAGCAGTTACAGCCTGTGGGGAGGGGGGGAGCAGTTCTTC. It is translated as CASSYSLWGGGEQFF.

The chain is built from TRBV18 and TRBJ2-1; 9 nucleotides line up with TRBD1. Germline-derived CDR1 and CDR2 are KGHSH and LQKENI. The V and J ends lost 3 bases and 8 bases, in that order; junction bases with no gene match: 14. This CDR3 is built from 17 residues. The CDR3 DNA sequence: TGTGCCAGCTCACCTCCCCCAGGGACAGGGTCGGAGGATGAGCAGTTCTTC. As protein: CASSPPPGTGSEDEQFF.

The chain couples TRBV6-5 to TRBJ2-3; TRBD2 matches at 11 bases. The CDR3 runs 15 residues. V trimming: 5 bases; J trimming: 2 bases; junction bases outside the gene matches: 3. Germline V CDR1 and CDR2: MNHEY, SVGAGI. The CDR3 protein is CASSVSGRATDTQYF. In DNA form, the CDR3 reads TGTGCCAGCAGTGTTAGCGGGAGGGCCACAGATACGCAGTATTTT.